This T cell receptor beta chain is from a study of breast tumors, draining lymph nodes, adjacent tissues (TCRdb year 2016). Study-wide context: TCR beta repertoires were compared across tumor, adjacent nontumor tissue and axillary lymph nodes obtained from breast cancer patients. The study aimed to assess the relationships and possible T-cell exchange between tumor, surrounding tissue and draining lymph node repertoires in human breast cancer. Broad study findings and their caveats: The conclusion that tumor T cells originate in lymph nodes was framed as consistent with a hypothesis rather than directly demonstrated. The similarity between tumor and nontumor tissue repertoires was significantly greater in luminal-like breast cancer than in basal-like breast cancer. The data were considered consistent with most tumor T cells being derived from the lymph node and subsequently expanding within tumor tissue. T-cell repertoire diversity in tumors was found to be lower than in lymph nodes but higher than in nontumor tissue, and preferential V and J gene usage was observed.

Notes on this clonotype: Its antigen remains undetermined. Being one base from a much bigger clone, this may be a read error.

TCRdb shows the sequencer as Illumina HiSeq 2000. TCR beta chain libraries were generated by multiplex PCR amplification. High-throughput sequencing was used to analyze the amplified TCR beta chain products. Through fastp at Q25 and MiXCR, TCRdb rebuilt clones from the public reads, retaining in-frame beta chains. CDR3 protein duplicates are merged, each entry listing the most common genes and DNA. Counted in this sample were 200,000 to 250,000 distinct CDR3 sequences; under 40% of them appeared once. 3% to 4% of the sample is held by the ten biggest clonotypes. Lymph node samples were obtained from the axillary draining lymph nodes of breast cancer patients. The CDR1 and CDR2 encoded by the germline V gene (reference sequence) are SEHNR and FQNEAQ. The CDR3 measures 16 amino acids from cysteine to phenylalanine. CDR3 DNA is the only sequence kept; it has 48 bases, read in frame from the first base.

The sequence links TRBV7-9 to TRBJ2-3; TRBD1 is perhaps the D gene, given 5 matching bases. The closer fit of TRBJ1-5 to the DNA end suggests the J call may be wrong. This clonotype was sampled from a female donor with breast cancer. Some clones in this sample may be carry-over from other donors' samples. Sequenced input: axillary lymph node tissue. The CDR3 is CASSSTRDYRLDTQHF. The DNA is TGTGCCAGCAGCTCAACTCGGGACTACCGGTTGGATACGCAGCATTTT.